This section outlines one TCR beta chain sequence together with its context. Clones were sequenced by immunoSEQ multiplex PCR, and TCRdb holds only the in-frame ones, with some missing. Counted here are some 10,000 clones, roughly 92% occurring once; the ten biggest clones make up more than 1.5%. This sample was included in a study of chemoradiotherapy in HPV16-positive cancers. This CDR3 is built from 18 residues. Germline V lookup: CDR1 SEHNR, CDR2 FQNEAQ (reference sequence). V lost 2 bases, J lost 3 bases, and 20 bases lay in between. The chain recombines TRBV7-9 with TRBJ2-4; D ambiguous. This sample comprised blood, obtained from a patient who underwent chemoradiotherapy. This sequence originates from a human donor with HPV-associated anogenital cancer. The CDR3 sequence is CASSLLVGLPPGKNIQYF. As DNA, the CDR3 is TGTGCCAGCAGCTTATTAGTCGGGCTACCTCCGGGCAAAAACATTCAGTACTTC.